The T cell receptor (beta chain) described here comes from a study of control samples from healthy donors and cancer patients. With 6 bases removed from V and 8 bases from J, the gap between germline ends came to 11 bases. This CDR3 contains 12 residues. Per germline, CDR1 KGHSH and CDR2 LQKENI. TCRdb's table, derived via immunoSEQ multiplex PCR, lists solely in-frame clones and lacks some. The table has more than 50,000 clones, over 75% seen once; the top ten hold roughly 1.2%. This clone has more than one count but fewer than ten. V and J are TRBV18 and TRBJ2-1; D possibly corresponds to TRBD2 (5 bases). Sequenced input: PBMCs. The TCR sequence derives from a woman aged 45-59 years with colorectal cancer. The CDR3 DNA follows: TGTGCCAGCTCCCGGCTCGGGGATGAGCAGTTCTTC. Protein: CASSRLGDEQFF.